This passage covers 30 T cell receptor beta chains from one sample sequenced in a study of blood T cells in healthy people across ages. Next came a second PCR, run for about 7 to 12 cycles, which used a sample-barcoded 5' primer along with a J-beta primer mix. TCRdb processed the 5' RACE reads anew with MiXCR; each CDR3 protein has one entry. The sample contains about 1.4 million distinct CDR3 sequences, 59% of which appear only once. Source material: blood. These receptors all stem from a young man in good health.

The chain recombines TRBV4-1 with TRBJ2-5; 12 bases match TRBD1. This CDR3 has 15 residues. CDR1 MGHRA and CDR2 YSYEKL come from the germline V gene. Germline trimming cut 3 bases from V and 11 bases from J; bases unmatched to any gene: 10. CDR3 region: CASSQGQGALNEQYF. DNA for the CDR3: TGCGCCAGCAGCCAGGGACAGGGGGCGCTTAATGAGCAGTACTTC.

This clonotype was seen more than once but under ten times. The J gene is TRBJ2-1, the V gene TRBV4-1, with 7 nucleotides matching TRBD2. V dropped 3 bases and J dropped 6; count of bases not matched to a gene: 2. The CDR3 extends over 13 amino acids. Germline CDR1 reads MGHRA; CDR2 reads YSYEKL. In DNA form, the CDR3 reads TGCGCCAGCAGCCAGCTAGCGGTCAATGAGCAGTTCTTC. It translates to CASSQLAVNEQFF.

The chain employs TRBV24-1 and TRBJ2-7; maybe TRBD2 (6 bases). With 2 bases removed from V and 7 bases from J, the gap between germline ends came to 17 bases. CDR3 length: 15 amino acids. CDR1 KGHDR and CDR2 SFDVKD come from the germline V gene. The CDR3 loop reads CATSDSGTDYNEQYF. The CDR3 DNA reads TGTGCCACCAGTGATTCCGGGACTGACTACAATGAGCAGTACTTC.

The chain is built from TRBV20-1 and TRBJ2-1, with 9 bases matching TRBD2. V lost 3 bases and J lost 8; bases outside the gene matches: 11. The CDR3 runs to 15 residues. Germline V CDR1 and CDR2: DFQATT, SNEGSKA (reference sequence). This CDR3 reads CSARVLRGGIDEQFF. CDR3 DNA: TGCAGTGCTAGGGTCTTGCGGGGGGGCATAGATGAGCAGTTCTTC.

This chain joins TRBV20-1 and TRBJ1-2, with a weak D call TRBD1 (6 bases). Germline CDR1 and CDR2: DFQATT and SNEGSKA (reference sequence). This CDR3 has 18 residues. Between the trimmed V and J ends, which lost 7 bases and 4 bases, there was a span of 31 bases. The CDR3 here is CSVLGSGNYILGGYGYTF. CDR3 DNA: TGCAGTGTTCTGGGTTCCGGGAACTACATACTAGGGGGCTATGGCTACACCTTC.

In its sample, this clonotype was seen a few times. DNA for the CDR3: TGTGCCAGCACCAAGAAGGGAGGGACAGACTACGAGCAGTACTTC. Its protein product is CASTKKGGTDYEQYF. The chain is built from TRBV6-1 and TRBJ2-7, with D perhaps TRBD1 or TRBD2 (7 bases each). In germline, CDR1 is MNHNS, CDR2 SASEGT. The V end was cut by 7 bases, the J end by 3 bases, with 19 bases between. The CDR3 is made up of 15 amino acids.

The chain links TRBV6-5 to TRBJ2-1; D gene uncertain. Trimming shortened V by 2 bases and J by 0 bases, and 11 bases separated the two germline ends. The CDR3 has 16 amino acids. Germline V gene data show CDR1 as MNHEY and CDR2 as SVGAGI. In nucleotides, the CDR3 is TGTGCCAGCAGTTACCCCAGAGGCGACTCCTACAATGAGCAGTTCTTC. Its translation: CASSYPRGDSYNEQFF.

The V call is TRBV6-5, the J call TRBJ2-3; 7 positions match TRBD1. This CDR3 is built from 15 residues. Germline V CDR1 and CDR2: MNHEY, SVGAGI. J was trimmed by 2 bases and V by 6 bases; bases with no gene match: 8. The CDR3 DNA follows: TGTGCCAGCAGCACGGGACAGAGCTTCACAGATACGCAGTATTTT. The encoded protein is CASSTGQSFTDTQYF.

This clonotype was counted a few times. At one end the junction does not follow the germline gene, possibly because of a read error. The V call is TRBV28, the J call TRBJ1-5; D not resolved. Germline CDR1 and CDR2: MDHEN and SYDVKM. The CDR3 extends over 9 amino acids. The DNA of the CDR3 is TGTGCCAGCAGTCAGCCCCAGCATTTT. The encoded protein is CASSQPQHF.

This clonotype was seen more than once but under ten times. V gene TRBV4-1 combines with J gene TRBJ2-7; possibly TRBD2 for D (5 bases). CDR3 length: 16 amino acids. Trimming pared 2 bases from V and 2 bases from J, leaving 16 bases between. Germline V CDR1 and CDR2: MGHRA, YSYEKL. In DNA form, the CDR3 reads TGCGCCAGCAGCCAATTTACCTCCCGAGGGACCTACGAGCAGTACTTC. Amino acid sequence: CASSQFTSRGTYEQYF.

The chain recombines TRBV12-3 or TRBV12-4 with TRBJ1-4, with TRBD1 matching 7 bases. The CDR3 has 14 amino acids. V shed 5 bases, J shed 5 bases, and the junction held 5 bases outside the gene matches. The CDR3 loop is CASSRGGGNEKLFF. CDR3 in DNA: TGTGCCAGCAGTCGGGGAGGGGGCAATGAAAAACTGTTTTTT.

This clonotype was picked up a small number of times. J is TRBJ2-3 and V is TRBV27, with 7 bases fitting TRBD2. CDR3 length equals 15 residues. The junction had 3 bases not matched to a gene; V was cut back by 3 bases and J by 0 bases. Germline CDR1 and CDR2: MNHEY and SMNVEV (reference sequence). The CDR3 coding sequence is TGTGCCAGCAGTTTCCTAGCGGCTAGCACAGATACGCAGTATTTT. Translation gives CASSFLAASTDTQYF.

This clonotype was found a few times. Written as DNA, the CDR3 is TGTGCCAGCTCACCGCCTCTGGGAGATACGCAGTATTTT. Translation: CASSPPLGDTQYF. The chain recombines TRBV18 with TRBJ2-3; D is unclear. Germline loops: CDR1 KGHSH, CDR2 LQKENI. The ends were cut back, 3 bases at V and 5 bases at J, with 9 bases in the middle. The CDR3 is 13 amino acids. The full variable domain, completed using reference TRBV18 and TRBJ2-3, is NAGVMQNPRHLVRRRGQEARLRCSPMKGHSHVYWYRQLPEEGLKFMVYLQKENIIDESGMPKERFSAEFPKEGPSILRIQQVVRGDSAAYFCASSPPLGDTQYFGPGTRLTVL.

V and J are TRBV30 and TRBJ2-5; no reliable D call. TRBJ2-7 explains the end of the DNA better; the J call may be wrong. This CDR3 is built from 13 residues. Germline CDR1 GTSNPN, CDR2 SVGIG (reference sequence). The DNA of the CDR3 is TGTGCCTGGAGTGTTGGGCAGTACTACGAGCAGTACTTC. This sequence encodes CAWSVGQYYEQYF.

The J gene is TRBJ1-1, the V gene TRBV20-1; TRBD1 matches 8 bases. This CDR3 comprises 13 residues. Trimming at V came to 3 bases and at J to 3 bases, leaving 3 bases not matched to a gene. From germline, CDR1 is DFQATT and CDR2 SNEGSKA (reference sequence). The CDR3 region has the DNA TGCAGTGCTAGGACAGGGGCGGACACTGAAGCTTTCTTT. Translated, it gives CSARTGADTEAFF.

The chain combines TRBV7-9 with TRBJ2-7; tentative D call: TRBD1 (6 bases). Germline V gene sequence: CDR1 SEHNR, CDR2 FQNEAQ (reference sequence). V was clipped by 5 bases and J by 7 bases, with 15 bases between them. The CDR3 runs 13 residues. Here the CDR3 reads CASSTRDTLEQYF. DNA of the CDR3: TGTGCCAGCAGCACCCGGGACACCCTGGAGCAGTACTTC. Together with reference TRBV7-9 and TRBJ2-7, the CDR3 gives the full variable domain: DTGVSQNPRHKITKRGQNVTFRCDPISEHNRLYWYRQTLGQGPEFLTYFQNEAQLEKSRLLSDRFSAERPKGSFSTLEIQRTEQGDSAMYLCASSTRDTLEQYFGPGTRLTVT.

Here the CDR3 DNA reads TGCAGTGCACCGCCAGACCCTCACTACGAGCAGTACTTC. It specifies CSAPPDPHYEQYF. This sequence joins TRBV20-1 and TRBJ2-7, with D hard to call. The V gene's germline CDR1 is DFQATT and CDR2 SNEGSKA (reference sequence). The CDR3 runs 13 residues. Trimming stripped 6 bases from V and 3 bases from J, with 15 bases between.

This chain's CDR3 is CASSFAAGVYNEQFF. The CDR3 DNA follows: TGCGCCAGCAGCTTCGCCGCGGGAGTGTACAATGAGCAGTTCTTC. The chain couples TRBV5-1 to TRBJ2-1; 7 nucleotides line up with TRBD2. This CDR3 is built from 15 residues. Unmatched junction bases numbered 6, after V lost 2 bases and J lost 4 bases. Per the germline V gene, CDR1 is SGHRS and CDR2 is YFSETQ.

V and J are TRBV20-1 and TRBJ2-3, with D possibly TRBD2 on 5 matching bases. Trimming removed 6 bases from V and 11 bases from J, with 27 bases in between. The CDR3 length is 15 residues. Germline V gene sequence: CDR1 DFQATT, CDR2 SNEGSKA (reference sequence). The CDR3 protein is CSAPRLKTSLWLQYF. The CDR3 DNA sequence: TGCAGTGCCCCGCGACTAAAGACGTCTCTGTGGTTGCAGTATTTT.

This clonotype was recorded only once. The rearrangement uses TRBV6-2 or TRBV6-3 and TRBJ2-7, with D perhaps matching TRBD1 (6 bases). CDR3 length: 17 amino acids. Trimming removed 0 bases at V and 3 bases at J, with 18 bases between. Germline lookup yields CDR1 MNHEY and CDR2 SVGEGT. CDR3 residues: CASSYSRSGQPLYEQYF. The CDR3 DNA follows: TGTGCCAGCAGTTACTCGAGGTCAGGACAGCCCCTCTACGAGCAGTACTTC.

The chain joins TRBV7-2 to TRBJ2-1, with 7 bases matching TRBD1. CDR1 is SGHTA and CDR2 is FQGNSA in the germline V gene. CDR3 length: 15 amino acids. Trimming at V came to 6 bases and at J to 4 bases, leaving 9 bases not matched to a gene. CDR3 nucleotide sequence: TGTGCCAGCAGTTTACTCGGGACAGAGTACAATGAGCAGTTCTTC. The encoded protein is CASSLLGTEYNEQFF.

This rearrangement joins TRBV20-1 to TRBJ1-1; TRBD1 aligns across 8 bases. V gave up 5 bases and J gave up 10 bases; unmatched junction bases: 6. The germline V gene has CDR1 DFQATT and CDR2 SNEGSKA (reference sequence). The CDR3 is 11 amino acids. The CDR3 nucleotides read TGCAGTGCTGCCGGGACAGGAAGAGCTTTCTTT. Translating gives CSAAGTGRAFF.

Here the CDR3 reads CASATVGTGARLPYYEQYF. The CDR3 DNA is TGTGCCAGCGCCACGGTTGGGACAGGGGCGAGGCTTCCGTATTACGAGCAGTACTTC. The V gene is TRBV6-1, the J gene TRBJ2-7; TRBD1 matches 10 bases. The CDR3 runs 19 residues. Germline lookup yields CDR1 MNHNS and CDR2 SASEGT. V trimming: 8 bases; J trimming: 4 bases; junction bases outside the gene matches: 23.

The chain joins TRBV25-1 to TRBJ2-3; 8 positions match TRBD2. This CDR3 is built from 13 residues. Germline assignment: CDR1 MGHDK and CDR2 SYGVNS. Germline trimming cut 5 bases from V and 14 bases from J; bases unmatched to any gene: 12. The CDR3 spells CASSTERGRVGYF. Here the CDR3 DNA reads TGTGCCAGCAGTACTGAGCGGGGGAGGGTTGGGTATTTT.

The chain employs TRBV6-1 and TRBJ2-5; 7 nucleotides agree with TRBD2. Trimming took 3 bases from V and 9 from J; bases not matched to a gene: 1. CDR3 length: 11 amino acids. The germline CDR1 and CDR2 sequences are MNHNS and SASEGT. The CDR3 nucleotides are TGTGCCAGCAGTGATCGGGGGGCCCAGTACTTC. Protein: CASSDRGAQYF.

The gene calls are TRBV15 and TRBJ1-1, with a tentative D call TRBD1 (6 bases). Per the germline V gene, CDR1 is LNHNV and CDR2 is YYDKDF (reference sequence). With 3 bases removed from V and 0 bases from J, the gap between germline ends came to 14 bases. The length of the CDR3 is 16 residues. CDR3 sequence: CATSREQGYMNTEAFF. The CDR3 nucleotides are TGTGCCACCAGCAGGGAACAGGGATACATGAACACTGAAGCTTTCTTT.

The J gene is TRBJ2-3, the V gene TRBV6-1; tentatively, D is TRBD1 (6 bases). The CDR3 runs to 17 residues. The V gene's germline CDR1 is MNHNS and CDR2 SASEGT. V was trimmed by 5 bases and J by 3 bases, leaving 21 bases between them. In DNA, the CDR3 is TGTGCCAGCAGTCGCTTCAGGGGAAGTTCGGTAACAGATACGCAGTATTTT. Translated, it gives CASSRFRGSSVTDTQYF.

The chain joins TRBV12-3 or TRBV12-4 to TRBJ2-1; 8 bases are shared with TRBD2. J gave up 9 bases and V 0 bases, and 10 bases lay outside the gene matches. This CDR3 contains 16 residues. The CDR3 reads CASSLAKAGGRGEQFF. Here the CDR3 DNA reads TGTGCCAGCAGTTTAGCTAAGGCGGGAGGCCGCGGTGAGCAGTTCTTC.

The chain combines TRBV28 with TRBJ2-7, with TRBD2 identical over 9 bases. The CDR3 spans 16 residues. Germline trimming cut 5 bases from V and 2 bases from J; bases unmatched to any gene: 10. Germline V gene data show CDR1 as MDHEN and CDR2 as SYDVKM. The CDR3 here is CASSPRRGGEPYEQYF. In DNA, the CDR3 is TGTGCCAGCAGTCCCCGCCGCGGGGGGGAACCCTACGAGCAGTACTTC. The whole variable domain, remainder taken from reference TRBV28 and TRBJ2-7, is DVKVTQSSRYLVKRTGEKVFLECVQDMDHENMFWYRQDPGLGLRLIYFSYDVKMKEKGDIPEGYSVSREKKERFSLILESASTNQTSMYLCASSPRRGGEPYEQYFGPGTRLTVT.

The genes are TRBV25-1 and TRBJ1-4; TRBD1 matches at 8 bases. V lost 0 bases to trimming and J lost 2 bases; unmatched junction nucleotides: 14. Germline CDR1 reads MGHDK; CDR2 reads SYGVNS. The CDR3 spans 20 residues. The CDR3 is CASSEYDGGRGHETNEKLFF. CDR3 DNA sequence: TGTGCCAGCAGTGAATATGACGGGGGCAGGGGGCACGAGACTAATGAAAAACTGTTTTTT.